This T cell receptor (beta chain) was recovered during a study of response to subunit inactivated influenza vaccine. From the RT-PCR reads, TCRdb called clonotypes with MiXCR, one entry per CDR3 protein. This sample yields hundreds of thousands of distinct CDR3 sequences, of which about 11% are seen a single time; approximately 11% belongs to the top ten. The J segment lost 5 bases and the V segment lost 4 bases, leaving 10 bases of the junction unmatched. CDR1 is SGHTA and CDR2 is FQGNSA in the germline V gene. There are 15 residues in the CDR3. Separately, the same data were catalogued under a study of T cells expressing NK-cell markers. From that report: What made the TCR beta cDNA was 5'RACE template switching with UMIs. The use of an anti-gamma-delta TCR antibody, which was added in several experiments, restricted sorting to T cells expressing alpha-beta TCR. These clonotypes, the leaders elsewhere, also led the CD3+CD56-NKG2C+ fraction in four donors.

The receptor was derived from a man aged 45 to 65 who received an inactivated influenza vaccine. The input for sequencing was PBMCs from blood, taken on the day of vaccination. The chain carries TRBV7-2 and TRBJ2-5; TRBD1 matches 7 bases. The DNA of the CDR3 is TGTGCCAGCAGCTCGGGACAGATCAGGGGGGAGACCCAGTACTTC. It translates to CASSSGQIRGETQYF.